The 26 T cell receptor beta chains listed next were all sequenced from one sample in a study of vaccination effects on CD4 cells after COVID-19. The authors isolated CD4+ T cells after approximately 9 days of culture. Vaccine administered to participants consisted of two doses of either BNT162b2 or mRNA-1273. Their target antigens are unknown. The method was immunoSEQ multiplex PCR; TCRdb's version includes in-frame clones alone and lacks a portion of them. In the table there are 65,000 to 90,000 clones, roughly 73% of which are singletons. The sequences come from CD4+ T cells from PBMCs cultured without peptide, collected after COVID-19 vaccination. The receptors here all came from a human donor who received a COVID-19 vaccine.

This clone occurred a few times. The rearrangement joins TRBV7-3 to TRBJ1-1; 7 nucleotides agree with TRBD1. Germline V gives CDR1 SGHTA, CDR2 FQGTGA. Trimming removed 5 bases from V and 3 bases from J; junction bases left unmatched: 3. This CDR3 spans 13 amino acids. Here the CDR3 reads CASSVQGYTEAFF. Here the CDR3 DNA reads TGTGCCAGCAGCGTACAGGGGTACACTGAAGCTTTCTTT. The variable domain in full, completed from reference TRBV7-3 and TRBJ1-1, reads GAGVSQTPSNKVTEKGKYVELRCDPISGHTALYWYRQSLGQGPEFLIYFQGTGAADDSGLPNDRFFAVRPEGSVSTLKIQRTERGDSAVYLCASSVQGYTEAFFGQGTRLTVV.

This chain links TRBV5-1 with TRBJ1-2, with D possibly matching TRBD1 (5 bases). CDR1 SGHRS and CDR2 YFSETQ come from the germline V gene. V lost 8 bases and J 2 bases, leaving 13 bases between the germline ends. The CDR3 runs to 13 residues. In DNA form, the CDR3 reads TGCGCCAGTAGGGACTTACTAAACTATGGCTACACCTTC. Its protein is CASRDLLNYGYTF. The full variable domain, with the rest looked up from reference TRBV5-1 and TRBJ1-2, is KAGVTQTPRYLIKTRGQQVTLSCSPISGHRSVSWYQQTPGQGLQFLFEYFSETQRNKGNFPGRFSGRQFSNSRSEMNVSTLELGDSALYLCASRDLLNYGYTFGSGTRLTVV.

The chain combines TRBV19 with TRBJ2-2; 8 bases match TRBD1. Germline V lookup: CDR1 LNHDA, CDR2 SQIVND (reference sequence). This CDR3 contains 16 residues. V lost 4 bases and J lost 4; bases outside the gene matches: 8. This CDR3 reads CASSRRTGQGTGELFF. The CDR3 DNA reads as TGTGCCAGTAGTAGGCGGACAGGGCAGGGCACCGGGGAGCTGTTTTTT.

The chain has TRBV19 and TRBJ2-1; 7 bases agree with TRBD1. The trim removed 8 bases at V and 1 base at J, leaving 5 bases unmatched. Per germline, CDR1 LNHDA and CDR2 SQIVND (reference sequence). The CDR3 totals 14 residues. The CDR3 protein is CASATGDSYNEQFF. The CDR3 region has the DNA TGTGCCAGTGCTACAGGGGATTCCTACAATGAGCAGTTCTTC.

The rearrangement uses TRBV2 and TRBJ2-5, with 9 bases that match TRBD2. The V gene's germline CDR1 is SNHLY and CDR2 FYNNEI. Trimming took 3 bases from V and 3 from J; bases not matched to a gene: 2. There are 14 residues in the CDR3. The CDR3 spells CASSDRTSEETQYF. In DNA form, the CDR3 reads TGTGCCAGCAGTGACCGGACTAGCGAAGAGACCCAGTACTTC.

J is TRBJ2-6 and V is TRBV27, with 8 positions matching TRBD1. Germline V gene sequence: CDR1 MNHEY, CDR2 SMNVEV (reference sequence). V was clipped by 10 bases and J by 2 bases; unmatched bases: 7. CDR3 length: 15 amino acids. CDR3 nucleotides: TGTGCCACCCGACAGGGGCGGGCTGGGGCCAACGTCCTGACTTTC. It is translated as CATRQGRAGANVLTF.

This clone was picked up many times. The chain uses TRBV5-1 and TRBJ1-1; 8 positions match TRBD1. The CDR3 sequence is 15 residues long. Germline V gives CDR1 SGHRS, CDR2 YFSETQ. The ends lost 0 bases at V and 4 bases at J; junction bases unmatched: 5. The CDR3 reads CASSLEAGGLTEAFF. The CDR3 DNA reads TGCGCCAGCAGCTTGGAGGCAGGGGGCCTCACTGAAGCTTTCTTT.

This CDR3 reads CASRRDRVYNEQFF. DNA of the CDR3: TGTGCCAGCAGAAGGGACAGGGTATACAATGAGCAGTTCTTC. This chain connects TRBV6-4 to TRBJ2-1, with TRBD1 matching 9 bases. Per germline, CDR1 MRHNA and CDR2 SNTAGT. Losses at the gene ends were 6 bases for V and 4 bases for J; bases not matched to a gene: 4. CDR3 length: 14 residues.

V and J are TRBV7-2 and TRBJ2-5, with 9 bases lining up with TRBD2. The V gene end was trimmed by 4 bases and the J gene end by 9 bases; junction bases not matched to a gene: 12. CDR1 is SGHTA and CDR2 is FQGNSA in the germline V gene. The CDR3 contains 15 residues. CDR3 in amino acids: CASSSGTSRPGAQYF. The CDR3 DNA sequence: TGTGCCAGCAGCTCCGGGACTAGCCGGCCAGGGGCCCAGTACTTC.

The chain links TRBV28 to TRBJ1-1, with D maybe TRBD1 (5 bases). V lost 7 bases and J lost 0, with 15 bases in between. The CDR3 consists of 15 residues. From germline, CDR1 is MDHEN and CDR2 SYDVKM. CDR3: CASIPSGQLNTEAFF. DNA of the CDR3: TGTGCCAGCATTCCATCCGGACAACTGAACACTGAAGCTTTCTTT.

The V call is TRBV19, the J call TRBJ1-5; a weak D match, TRBD1 (6 bases). This CDR3 region has 12 residues. CDR1 and CDR2 from the germline V gene are LNHDA and SQIVND (reference sequence). V was trimmed by 4 bases and J by 7 bases, leaving 8 bases between them. Written as DNA, the CDR3 is TGTGCCAGTAGTAACAGGGTACAGCCCCAGCATTTT. It specifies CASSNRVQPQHF.

The table lists this clone with a few counts. The chain carries TRBV2 and TRBJ1-5; D gene ambiguous. Germline V gene sequence: CDR1 SNHLY, CDR2 FYNNEI. The germline V and J ends were trimmed by 1 base and 6 bases, with 10 bases remaining between them. The CDR3 sequence is 14 residues long. The CDR3 nucleotides read TGTGCCAGCAGTGAAGTATCAGGATCTCAGCCCCAGCATTTT. Residues: CASSEVSGSQPQHF.

The chain is built from TRBV20-1 and TRBJ2-6, with D uncertain. The ends were cut back, 3 bases at V and 1 base at J, with 10 bases in the middle. CDR3 size: 15 residues. The germline V gene encodes CDR1 DFQATT and CDR2 SNEGSKA (reference sequence). In DNA form, the CDR3 reads TGCAGTGCTAGTAGGGTGGCTTCTGGGGCCAACGTCCTGACTTTC. This gives the protein CSASRVASGANVLTF.

This chain uses TRBV9 with TRBJ2-5; TRBD2 is a possible D gene (6 bases). V was clipped by 2 bases and J by 2 bases, with 7 bases between them. The germline V gene encodes CDR1 SGDLS and CDR2 YYNGEE. This CDR3 is built from 13 residues. The CDR3 spells CASSVGGQETQYF. The CDR3 DNA follows: TGTGCCAGCAGCGTTGGGGGGCAAGAGACCCAGTACTTC.

V usage is TRBV7-3 and J usage is TRBJ2-5, with a possible D match to TRBD2 (7 bases). The germline V gene encodes CDR1 SGHTA and CDR2 FQGTGA. This CDR3 has 16 residues. Deletions cut 1 base from V and 5 bases from J, with 17 bases between. The CDR3: CASSLRPGEGVETQYF. The CDR3 DNA is TGTGCCAGCAGCTTAAGGCCAGGGGAGGGTGTGGAGACCCAGTACTTC.

The V call is TRBV19, the J call TRBJ2-3; 8 nucleotides align to TRBD2. The germline V gene encodes CDR1 LNHDA and CDR2 SQIVND (reference sequence). There are 15 residues in the CDR3. The J segment lost 3 bases and the V segment lost 4 bases, leaving 6 bases of the junction unmatched. The CDR3, as DNA: TGTGCCAGTAGTACCCGTAGCGGGGTAACAGATACGCAGTATTTT. Its protein product is CASSTRSGVTDTQYF.

This clone was detected only a few times. This sequence joins TRBV18 and TRBJ2-7, with 8 bases lining up with TRBD1. Germline V gene data show CDR1 as KGHSH and CDR2 as LQKENI. The CDR3 runs 13 residues. The junction had 4 bases not matched to a gene; V was cut back by 4 bases and J by 5 bases. CDR3 protein: CASSLDRGDEQYV. The CDR3 DNA follows: TGTGCCAGCTCACTCGACAGGGGCGACGAGCAGTACGTC.

This sequence joins TRBV11-2 and TRBJ2-5; 8 bases agree with TRBD2. J was trimmed by 2 bases and V by 6 bases; bases with no gene match: 8. The CDR3 runs to 15 residues. CDR1 is SGHAT and CDR2 is FQNNGV in the germline V gene. CDR3 protein: CASRERAGDQETQYF. The CDR3 bases are TGTGCCAGCAGGGAGAGAGCGGGGGATCAAGAGACCCAGTACTTC. The whole variable domain, filled in from reference TRBV11-2 and TRBJ2-5, reads EAGVAQSPRYKIIEKRQSVAFWCNPISGHATLYWYQQILGQGPKLLIQFQNNGVVDDSQLPKDRFSAERLKGVDSTLKIQPAKLEDSAVYLCASRERAGDQETQYFGPGTRLLVL.

The chain uses TRBV2 and TRBJ2-5; D possibly corresponds to TRBD2 (6 bases). The length of the CDR3 is 13 residues. The germline V gene encodes CDR1 SNHLY and CDR2 FYNNEI. V gave up 7 bases and J gave up 5 bases, with 14 bases separating them. CDR3 nucleotide sequence: TGTGCCAGCACCCGGGACTGGGGGGAGACCCAGTACTTC. Protein: CASTRDWGETQYF. The full variable domain, rest sourced from reference TRBV2 and TRBJ2-5, is EPEVTQTPSHQVTQMGQEVILRCVPISNHLYFYWYRQILGQKVEFLVSFYNNEISEKSEIFDDQFSVERPDGSNFTLKIRSTKLEDSAMYFCASTRDWGETQYFGPGTRLLVL.

V gene TRBV5-1 combines with J gene TRBJ2-2; maybe TRBD2 (6 bases). Trimming shortened V by 2 bases and J by 0 bases, and 8 bases separated the two germline ends. CDR3 length: 15 residues. Germline loops: CDR1 SGHRS, CDR2 YFSETQ. The CDR3 here is CASSFSGTNTGELFF. The CDR3 region has the DNA TGCGCCAGCAGCTTTAGCGGAACGAACACCGGGGAGCTGTTTTTT.

This chain joins TRBV5-1 and TRBJ1-2; D gene ambiguous. The germline gives CDR1 SGHRS, CDR2 YFSETQ. Trimming left V 4 bases short and J 5 bases short, with 12 bases between. The CDR3 is 13 residues long. This CDR3 is CASSAQTAYGYTF. The CDR3 DNA follows: TGCGCCAGCAGCGCCCAGACGGCGTATGGCTACACCTTC.

The CDR3 DNA is TGTGCCAGCCCGGCCGGATGGACAGGGCTGAACACTGAAGCTTTCTTT. It translates to CASPAGWTGLNTEAFF. The chain is built from TRBV6-6 and TRBJ1-1; 8 bases fit TRBD1. V lost 8 bases, J lost 0 bases, and 11 bases stayed unmatched. CDR3 length equals 16 residues. The germline CDR1 and CDR2 sequences are MNHNY and SVGAGI (reference sequence).

The chain has TRBV29-1 and TRBJ1-3; TRBD1 matches 9 bases. The ends lost 7 bases at V and 3 bases at J; junction bases unmatched: 4. CDR1 and CDR2 from the germline V gene are SQVTM and ANQGSEA. This CDR3 is built from 13 residues. The chain's CDR3 is CSGMTGGGNTIYF. DNA for the CDR3: TGCAGCGGAATGACAGGGGGTGGAAACACCATATATTTT.

The gene calls are TRBV28 and TRBJ1-1; 7 positions agree with TRBD1. The CDR3 sequence is 15 residues long. With V trimmed by 7 bases and J by 6 bases, 14 bases remained unmatched. Per germline, CDR1 MDHEN and CDR2 SYDVKM. CDR3 sequence reads: CASNFYRTGAAEAFF. The CDR3 DNA reads TGTGCCAGCAATTTCTACAGAACAGGGGCCGCTGAAGCTTTCTTT.

The rearrangement joins TRBV7-3 to TRBJ2-3; 8 bases line up with TRBD1. This CDR3 comprises 16 residues. Germline V gene data show CDR1 as SGHTA and CDR2 as FQGTGA. Trimming at V came to 2 bases and at J to 1 base, leaving 5 bases not matched to a gene. The CDR3: CASSLAGTGGTDTQYF. Here the CDR3 DNA reads TGTGCCAGCAGCTTAGCGGGGACAGGTGGCACAGATACGCAGTATTTT.

This chain links TRBV6-5 with TRBJ1-2, with TRBD1 matching over 8 bases. Germline-derived CDR1 and CDR2 are MNHEY and SVGAGI. V was clipped by 0 bases and J by 4 bases; unmatched bases: 4. This CDR3 is built from 15 residues. DNA of the CDR3: TGTGCCAGCAGTTACTCAGCGACAGGGGCCTATGGCTACACCTTC. The encoded protein is CASSYSATGAYGYTF.